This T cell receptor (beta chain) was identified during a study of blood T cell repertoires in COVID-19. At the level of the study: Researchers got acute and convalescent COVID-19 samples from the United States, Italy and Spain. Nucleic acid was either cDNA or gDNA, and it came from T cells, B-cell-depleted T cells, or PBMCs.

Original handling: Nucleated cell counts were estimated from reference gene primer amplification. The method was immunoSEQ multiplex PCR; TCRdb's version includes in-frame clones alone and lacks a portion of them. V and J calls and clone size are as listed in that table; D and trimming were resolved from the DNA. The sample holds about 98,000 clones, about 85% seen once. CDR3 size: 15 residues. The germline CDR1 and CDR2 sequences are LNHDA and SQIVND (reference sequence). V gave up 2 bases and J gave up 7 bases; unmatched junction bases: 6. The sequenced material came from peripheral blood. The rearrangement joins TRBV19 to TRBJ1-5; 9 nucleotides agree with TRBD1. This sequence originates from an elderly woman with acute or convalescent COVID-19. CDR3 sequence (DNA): TGTGCCAGTAGTATATCGGGACAGGGCGGACAGCCCCAGCATTTT. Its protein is CASSISGQGGQPQHF. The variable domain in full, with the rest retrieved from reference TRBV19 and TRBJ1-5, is DGGITQSPKYLFRKEGQNVTLSCEQNLNHDAMYWYRQDPGQGLRLIYYSQIVNDFQKGDIAEGYSVSREKKESFPLTVTSAQKNPTAFYLCASSISGQGGQPQHFGDGTRLSIL.